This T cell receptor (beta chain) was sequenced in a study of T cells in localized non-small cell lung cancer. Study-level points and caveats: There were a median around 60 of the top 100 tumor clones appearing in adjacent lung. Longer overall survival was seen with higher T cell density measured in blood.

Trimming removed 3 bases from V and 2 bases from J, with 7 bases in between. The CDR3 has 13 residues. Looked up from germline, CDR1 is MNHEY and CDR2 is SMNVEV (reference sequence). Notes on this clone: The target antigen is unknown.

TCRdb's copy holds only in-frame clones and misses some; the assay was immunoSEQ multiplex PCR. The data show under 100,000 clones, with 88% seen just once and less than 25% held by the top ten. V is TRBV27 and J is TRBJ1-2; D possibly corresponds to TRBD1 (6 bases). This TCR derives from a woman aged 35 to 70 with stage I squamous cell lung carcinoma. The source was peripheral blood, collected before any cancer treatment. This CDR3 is CASSFTGNYGYTF. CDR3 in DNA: TGTGCCAGCAGTTTCACAGGGAACTATGGCTACACCTTC.